This TCR beta chain was sequenced during a study of T cells in localized non-small cell lung cancer. Libraries were prepared by immunoSEQ multiplex PCR; TCRdb keeps only in-frame clonotypes and omits some of them. The sample lists around 140,000 clones, about 89% occurring once. This clone has only a few counts. V shed 5 bases and J 2 bases; nucleotides not matched to a gene: 3. Germline V gene sequence: CDR1 MDHEN, CDR2 SYDVKM. This CDR3 has 14 residues. Sequenced here: peripheral blood, sampled before any cancer treatment. The clonotype comes from a female donor over 55 with stage I lung adenocarcinoma. The chain employs TRBV28 and TRBJ2-4, with 7 nucleotides matching TRBD1. CDR3 coding DNA: TGTGCCAGCAGTACAGGGGTCCCCAAAAACATTCAGTACTTC. This sequence encodes CASSTGVPKNIQYF.